This T cell receptor (beta chain) was sequenced for a study of T cells in Graves' hyperthyroidism and ophthalmopathy. V dropped 2 bases and J dropped 3; count of bases not matched to a gene: 4. Per germline, CDR1 SGHRS and CDR2 YFSETQ. This CDR3 has 14 residues. This clonotype has just a few counts. The investigators amplified TCR beta CDR3 regions from RNA transcripts. The study used the HTBI primer set for a first-round RT-PCR of the TCR CDR3. TCRdb fed the multiplex PCR reads into MiXCR, producing one record per CDR3 protein. The repertoire holds over 400,000 distinct CDR3 sequences, with about 22% as singletons. Uncontrolled infection, other autoimmune disease, pregnancy and lactation each barred patients from inclusion.

V gene TRBV5-1 combines with J gene TRBJ1-1; 7 bases agree with TRBD1. Sequencing was done on a sample of blood. This clonotype was sampled from a woman in her 70s with Graves' ophthalmopathy. The CDR3 DNA follows: TGCGCCAGCAGCTTACAGGGGCTAGACACTGAAGCTTTCTTT. It specifies CASSLQGLDTEAFF.